Each of the 3 T cell receptor beta chains below was sequenced from the same sample in a study of CXCR3-negative and CXCR3-positive naive CD8 T cells. The libraries of TRB cDNA were prepared using 5' RACE with UMI labels. With the 5' RACE reads reprocessed, TCRdb shows one record per CDR3 protein and no DNA. The sample's table shows some 130,000 distinct CDR3 sequences. Material for sequencing was naive CXCR3- CD8+ T cells from blood. Subset: CD45RO-CCR7+CD27+CD95- naive CD8+ T cells lacking CXCR3 (TNR3-). Receptor source: a human donor in good health. Some clones in this sample may be carry-over from other donors' samples.

The genes are TRBV13 and TRBJ2-1; TCRdb reports TRBD1, a call that lacks DNA to check it against. CDR3 size: 15 residues. CDR1 and CDR2 from the germline V gene are PRHDT and FYEKMQ (reference sequence). The CDR3 protein is CASNEEGVKGYEQFF. Full variable domain (rest looked up from reference TRBV13 and TRBJ2-1): AAGVIQSPRHLIKEKRETATLKCYPIPRHDTVYWYQQGPGQDPQFLISFYEKMQSDKGSIPDRFSAQQFSDYHSELNMSSLELGDSALYFCASNEEGVKGYEQFFGPGTRLTVL.

The chain links TRBV27 to TRBJ1-1; lacking DNA, the TRBD1 call made by TCRdb goes unchecked. Germline loops: CDR1 MNHEY, CDR2 SMNVEV (reference sequence). The CDR3 has 14 amino acids. The CDR3 protein is CASTRGRGDTEAFF.

The chain carries TRBV7-6 and TRBJ2-1. The CDR3 is made up of 15 amino acids. Germline assignment: CDR1 SGHVS and CDR2 FNYEAQ. The CDR3: CASSLIASYHNEQFF. The variable domain in full, with the rest retrieved from reference TRBV7-6 and TRBJ2-1, is GAGVSQSPRYKVTKRGQDVALRCDPISGHVSLYWYRQALGQGPEFLTYFNYEAQQDKSGLPNDRFSAERPEGSISTLTIQRTEQRDSAMYRCASSLIASYHNEQFFGPGTRLTVL.